What follows are 26 T cell receptor beta chains derived from one specimen sequenced in a study of CD8 T cells in Susac syndrome. The RNA, roughly 0.45 to 1 ug, was put through reverse transcription using random hexamers. A single record per CDR3 protein comes from TCRdb applying MiXCR to the immunoSEQ multiplex PCR reads. This sample yields approximately 150,000 distinct CDR3 sequences, of which approximately 92% are seen a single time; just over 0.13% belongs to the top ten. The sequenced sample was CD4+ T cells from PBMCs. These receptors were collected from a human donor in good health.

The chain links TRBV12-3 or TRBV12-4 to TRBJ1-1; D not resolved. There are 13 residues in the CDR3. Between the trimmed V and J ends, which lost 5 bases and 3 bases, there was a span of 10 bases. The CDR3 DNA reads TGTGCCAGCAGTCGCAAGGGTTACACTGAAGCTTTCTTT. Protein product: CASSRKGYTEAFF.

This chain links TRBV2 with TRBJ2-2; D might be TRBD1 (5 bases). Trimming removed 0 bases from V and 7 bases from J, with 12 bases in between. Per germline, CDR1 SNHLY and CDR2 FYNNEI. This CDR3 has 15 amino acids. CDR3 in amino acids: CASSEAIGQGGELFF. CDR3 in DNA: TGTGCCAGCAGTGAAGCGATCGGTCAGGGCGGGGAGCTGTTTTTT.

The chain carries TRBV19 and TRBJ2-2; TRBD1 agrees at 7 bases. Trimming at V came to 7 bases and at J to 0 bases, leaving 5 bases not matched to a gene. There are 15 residues in the CDR3. The germline CDR1 and CDR2 sequences are LNHDA and SQIVND (reference sequence). Here the CDR3 reads CASKQGLTNTGELFF. The CDR3, as DNA: TGTGCCAGTAAACAGGGGCTAACGAACACCGGGGAGCTGTTTTTT.

The chain has TRBV24-1 and TRBJ1-6; perhaps TRBD1 as D (5 bases). CDR3 size: 14 residues. V lost 9 bases, J lost 7 bases, and 15 bases lay in between. The germline CDR1 and CDR2 sequences are KGHDR and SFDVKD. In nucleotides, the CDR3 is TGTGCCACCCGAAGCCCCGGGGGGAATTCACCCCTCCACTTT. This gives the protein CATRSPGGNSPLHF.

The chain links TRBV20-1 to TRBJ2-5, with 9 bases fitting TRBD2. The V segment lost 2 bases and the J segment 1 base; nucleotides outside the gene matches: 8. The CDR3 length is 16 residues. In germline, CDR1 is DFQATT, CDR2 SNEGSKA (reference sequence). This CDR3 reads CSARSLAGLTQETQYF. CDR3 nucleotide sequence: TGCAGTGCTAGAAGTCTAGCGGGGTTAACCCAAGAGACCCAGTACTTC.

The chain combines TRBV24-1 with TRBJ2-3; the D is unclear. Deletions cut 2 bases from V and 2 bases from J, with 4 bases between. Germline V gene sequence: CDR1 KGHDR, CDR2 SFDVKD. CDR3 length: 13 amino acids. The CDR3 spells CATSDYDTDTQYF. The CDR3 DNA reads TGTGCCACCAGTGATTACGACACAGATACGCAGTATTTT.

V usage is TRBV5-1 and J usage is TRBJ2-1; 7 bases are a match to TRBD2. Trimming at V came to 5 bases and at J to 0 bases, leaving 5 bases not matched to a gene. Germline values: CDR1 SGHRS, CDR2 YFSETQ. CDR3 length: 15 amino acids. The CDR3 nucleotides read TGCGCCAGCAGATCTAGCGGCAGCTCCTACAATGAGCAGTTCTTC. Its translation: CASRSSGSSYNEQFF.

The chain employs TRBV7-6 and TRBJ2-5; D is ambiguous. Germline assignment: CDR1 SGHVS and CDR2 FNYEAQ. Trimming removed 5 bases at V and 5 bases at J, with 6 bases between. This CDR3 is 11 amino acids long. CDR3 protein: CASSHRETQYF. CDR3 DNA sequence: TGTGCCAGCAGCCATCGGGAGACCCAGTACTTC.

The chain has TRBV9 and TRBJ2-5; D not resolved. Germline V gene data show CDR1 as SGDLS and CDR2 as YYNGEE. V lost 1 base and J 1 base, leaving 8 bases between the germline ends. CDR3 length equals 14 residues. The CDR3 loop reads CASSVSQSQETQYF. DNA of the CDR3: TGTGCCAGCAGCGTATCACAGTCCCAAGAGACCCAGTACTTC.

The chain employs TRBV5-4 and TRBJ2-3; 9 bases match TRBD2. The trim removed 0 bases at V and 2 bases at J, leaving 4 bases unmatched. Germline loops: CDR1 SGHNT, CDR2 YYREEE (reference sequence). The CDR3 consists of 16 residues. The CDR3 bases are TGTGCCAGCAGCTTGGGGGCTAGCGGGGTCACAGATACGCAGTATTTT. It codes for CASSLGASGVTDTQYF.

The J gene is TRBJ1-3, the V gene TRBV6-5; D unclear. Trimming cost V 8 bases and J 6 bases, with 11 bases left between them. CDR1 and CDR2 (germline): MNHEY, SVGAGI. The CDR3 is 12 residues long. CDR3 residues: CASRDGTNTIYF. CDR3 DNA: TGTGCCAGCCGTGACGGAACAAACACCATATATTTT.

In this sample, this clonotype turned up a few times. This chain uses TRBV6-1 with TRBJ1-3; no clear D gene. The ends were cut back, 7 bases at V and 0 bases at J, with 10 bases in the middle. The CDR3 loop spans 14 amino acids. Germline V CDR1 and CDR2: MNHNS, SASEGT. CDR3 coding DNA: TGTGCCAGCACCCCTGACAACTCTGGAAACACCATATATTTT. This sequence encodes CASTPDNSGNTIYF.

The chain combines TRBV29-1 with TRBJ1-1; unclear D gene. Trimming took 5 bases from V and 0 from J, leaving 7 bases between them. The V gene's germline CDR1 is SQVTM and CDR2 ANQGSEA. The CDR3 totals 12 residues. The CDR3 loop is CSVRSLNTEAFF. The CDR3 DNA follows: TGCAGCGTTCGTTCGTTGAACACTGAAGCTTTCTTT.

In its sample, this clonotype was seen a few times. This chain connects TRBV7-6 to TRBJ2-2; 7 bases map to TRBD1. Per the germline V gene, CDR1 is SGHVS and CDR2 is FNYEAQ. This CDR3 region has 15 residues. The V gene end was trimmed by 1 base and the J gene end by 1 base; junction bases not matched to a gene: 0. This CDR3 reads CASSLGTGNTGELFF. In nucleotides, the CDR3 is TGTGCCAGCAGCTTAGGGACAGGGAACACCGGGGAGCTGTTTTTT.

DNA for the CDR3: TGCAGCGTTTGGACAGGAGGAGAGACCCAGTACTTC. Translated: CSVWTGGETQYF. The V and J genes are TRBV29-1 and TRBJ2-5; 7 bases fit TRBD1. This CDR3 is built from 12 residues. V lost 5 bases and J lost 4; bases outside the gene matches: 4. Germline CDR1 reads SQVTM; CDR2 reads ANQGSEA.

V gene TRBV20-1 combines with J gene TRBJ2-1; possible D gene TRBD2, 6 bases. This CDR3 has 15 amino acids. Germline CDR1 DFQATT, CDR2 SNEGSKA (reference sequence). The ends were cut back, 7 bases at V and 4 bases at J, with 20 bases in the middle. Here the CDR3 DNA reads TGCAGTGGGGGGGATATGGAGAGGGGTTACAATGAGCAGTTCTTC. As protein: CSGGDMERGYNEQFF.

This sequence joins TRBV11-2 and TRBJ1-1; 9 positions match TRBD1. The CDR3 contains 17 residues. V was clipped by 5 bases and J by 1 base; unmatched bases: 11. Germline V CDR1 and CDR2: SGHAT, FQNNGV. CDR3 DNA sequence: TGTGCCAGCAGCCAGAGGACAGGGGTGTTTCCGAACACTGAAGCTTTCTTT. It translates to CASSQRTGVFPNTEAFF.

The chain recombines TRBV7-2 with TRBJ2-3; possibly TRBD2 for D (6 bases). CDR3 length equals 14 residues. Per the germline V gene, CDR1 is SGHTA and CDR2 is FQGNSA. Trimming stripped 0 bases from V and 5 bases from J, with 9 bases between. The CDR3: CASSLAGLGDTQYF. The CDR3 DNA follows: TGTGCCAGCAGCTTAGCGGGACTCGGAGATACGCAGTATTTT. Looking up the rest from reference TRBV7-2 and TRBJ2-3 gives the full variable domain: GAGVSQSPSNKVTEKGKDVELRCDPISGHTALYWYRQSLGQGLEFLIYFQGNSAPDKSGLPSDRFSAERTGGSVSTLTIQRTQQEDSAVYLCASSLAGLGDTQYFGPGTRLTVL.

V usage is TRBV3-1 and J usage is TRBJ2-3; 10 bases agree with TRBD2. V lost 8 bases, J lost 8 bases, and 13 bases stayed unmatched. The germline V gene encodes CDR1 LGHDT and CDR2 YNNKEL (reference sequence). The CDR3 is 15 amino acids. The CDR3 DNA follows: TGTGCCAGCGCTCGAGGCTCTAGCGGGGGTGTTACGCAGTATTTT. This codes for CASARGSSGGVTQYF.

The chain has TRBV29-1 and TRBJ2-7; no definite D call. V gave up 4 bases and J gave up 1 base, with 11 bases separating them. The germline V gene has CDR1 SQVTM and CDR2 ANQGSEA. The CDR3 is made up of 13 amino acids. CDR3 residues: CSVADPRSYEQYF. DNA for the CDR3: TGCAGCGTTGCCGATCCAAGGTCCTACGAGCAGTACTTC.

The chain uses TRBV6-2 or TRBV6-3 and TRBJ1-5, with D hard to call. Between the trimmed V and J ends, which lost 7 bases and 8 bases, there was a span of 18 bases. The CDR3 has 14 amino acids. Germline loops: CDR1 MNHEY, CDR2 SVGEGT. The CDR3 DNA is TGTGCCAGCACCCGGACTGGAGCGGTGGAGCCCCAGCATTTT. Residues: CASTRTGAVEPQHF.

The chain is built from TRBV5-6 and TRBJ2-3; TRBD2 matches 12 bases. CDR3 size: 14 residues. Trimming removed 3 bases from V and 10 bases from J; junction bases left unmatched: 6. CDR1 and CDR2 from the germline V gene are SGHDT and YYEEEE. CDR3 amino acids: CASSSGTSGLAQYF. CDR3 bases: TGTGCCAGCAGCTCCGGGACTAGCGGGCTCGCGCAGTATTTT.

This chain links TRBV3-1 with TRBJ1-1, with unresolved D. The CDR3 length is 13 residues. Germline V gives CDR1 LGHDT, CDR2 YNNKEL (reference sequence). Trimming removed 0 bases at V and 10 bases at J, with 12 bases between. The CDR3 loop reads CASSQEGLGGAFF. The CDR3 DNA sequence: TGTGCCAGCAGCCAAGAAGGTCTTGGTGGAGCTTTCTTT. Based on the CDR3 plus reference TRBV3-1 and TRBJ1-1, the full variable domain is DTAVSQTPKYLVTQMGNDKSIKCEQNLGHDTMYWYKQDSKKFLKIMFSYNNKELIINETVPNRFSPKSPDKAHLNLHINSLELGDSAVYFCASSQEGLGGAFFGQGTRLTVV.

This chain uses TRBV5-1 with TRBJ2-2, with a tentative D call TRBD2 (5 bases). Trimming pared 1 base from V and 7 bases from J, leaving 14 bases between. Germline values: CDR1 SGHRS, CDR2 YFSETQ. The CDR3 runs 15 residues. The CDR3 DNA is TGCGCCAGCAGCTTGCGGCACCCTCGGGACGGGGAGCTGTTTTTT. It encodes CASSLRHPRDGELFF. Combining the CDR3 with reference TRBV5-1 and TRBJ2-2 gives the whole variable domain KAGVTQTPRYLIKTRGQQVTLSCSPISGHRSVSWYQQTPGQGLQFLFEYFSETQRNKGNFPGRFSGRQFSNSRSEMNVSTLELGDSALYLCASSLRHPRDGELFFGEGSRLTVL.

The chain joins TRBV20-1 to TRBJ2-5, with TRBD2 matching over 8 bases. The CDR3 is 14 amino acids. The V gene end was trimmed by 6 bases and the J gene end by 2 bases; junction bases not matched to a gene: 8. The germline CDR1 and CDR2 sequences are DFQATT and SNEGSKA (reference sequence). CDR3 loop: CSAPVRGGQETQYF. The DNA for the CDR3 is TGCAGTGCCCCTGTCCGGGGGGGGCAAGAGACCCAGTACTTC.

CDR3 DNA: TGTGCCAGCAGCATCCGGGACAGCTCCTACGAGCAGTACTTC. Translated, it gives CASSIRDSSYEQYF. The rearrangement links TRBV9 to TRBJ2-7; 7 bases are shared with TRBD1. CDR3 length: 14 amino acids. Germline CDR1 is SGDLS and CDR2 is YYNGEE. The ends lost 4 bases at V and 0 bases at J; junction bases unmatched: 4.